This entry describes one T cell receptor (beta chain). The junction and the germline gene differ at one end; a read error may be behind it. These data come from a study of blood T cell repertoires in COVID-19. Generated by immunoSEQ multiplex PCR, the TCRdb table keeps only in-frame clones and is missing some. The sample has about 170,000 clones, approximately 85% seen once. The sequence was collected from a man in his sixties who had recovered from COVID-19. The specimen sequenced was peripheral blood.

The CDR3 nucleotides are TGTGCCAGCAGCCGACTAGCGGGGGGGCAAGGGACCCAGTACTTC. Encoded protein: CASSRLAGGQGTQYF. The rearrangement uses TRBV3-1 (or the pseudogene TRBV3-2) and TRBJ2-5, with 14 positions matching TRBD2. Per the germline V gene, CDR1 is LGHDT and CDR2 is YNNKEL (reference sequence). The CDR3 has 15 amino acids.